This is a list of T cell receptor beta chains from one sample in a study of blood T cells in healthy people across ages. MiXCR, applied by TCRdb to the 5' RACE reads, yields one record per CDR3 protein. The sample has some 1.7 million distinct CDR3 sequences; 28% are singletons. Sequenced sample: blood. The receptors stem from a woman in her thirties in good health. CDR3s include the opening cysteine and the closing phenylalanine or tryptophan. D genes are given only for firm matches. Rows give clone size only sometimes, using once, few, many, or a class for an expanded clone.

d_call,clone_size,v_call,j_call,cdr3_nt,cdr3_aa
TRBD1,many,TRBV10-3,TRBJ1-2,TGTGCCATCAGTGAGTCGGGAGGACAGGGGCACTATGGCTACACCTTC,CAISESGGQGHYGYTF
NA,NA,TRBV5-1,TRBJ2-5,TGCGCCAGCAGCTTGGAGATGGCGGTCTGGGAGACCCAGTACTTC,CASSLEMAVWETQYF
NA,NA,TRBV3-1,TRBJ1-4,TGTGCCAGCAGCCAAGGCAGGTTTGGCGAAAAACTGTTTTTT,CASSQGRFGEKLFF
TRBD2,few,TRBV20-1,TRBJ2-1,TGCAGTGCTAGACTAGCGGGGCGAGTCGGGCAGTTCTTC,CSARLAGRVGQFF
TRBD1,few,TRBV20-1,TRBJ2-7,TGCAGTGCTATCCCGGCGGACAGGGGGCACGAGCAGTACTTC,CSAIPADRGHEQYF
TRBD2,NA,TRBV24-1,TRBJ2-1,TGTGCCACCAGTGACGGTGTAGCGGGCTCCTTCAATGAGCAGTTCTTC,CATSDGVAGSFNEQFF
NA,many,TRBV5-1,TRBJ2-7,TGCGCCAGCAGCTCCGGGACACCATACTACGAGCAGTACTTC,CASSSGTPYYEQYF
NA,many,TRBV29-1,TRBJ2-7,TGCAGCGCCGCCGGGGCTTCCTACGAGCAGTACTTC,CSAAGASYEQYF
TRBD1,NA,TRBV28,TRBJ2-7,TGTGCCAGCAGTTTCACTACAGGGGCCCCCTACGAGCAGTACTTC,CASSFTTGAPYEQYF
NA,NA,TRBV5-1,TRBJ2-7,TGCGCCAGCAGCTTTGGCCCCGACGAGCAGTACTTC,CASSFGPDEQYF
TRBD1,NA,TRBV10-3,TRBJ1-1,TGTGCCATCAGTGATCCGGGACAGCTCACTGAAGCTTTCTTT,CAISDPGQLTEAFF
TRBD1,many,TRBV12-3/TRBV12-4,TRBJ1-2,TGTGCCAGCAGTTTGACGACAGGGAACCCTGGCTACACCTTC,CASSLTTGNPGYTF
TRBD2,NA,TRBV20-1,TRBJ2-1,TGCAGTGCCCCTAGCGGGGGGAACTCCTACAATGAGCAGTTCTTC,CSAPSGGNSYNEQFF
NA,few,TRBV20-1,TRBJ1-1,TGCAGTACGATTACCCTGAACACTGAAGCTTTCTTT,CSTITLNTEAFF
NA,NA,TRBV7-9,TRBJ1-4,TGTGCCAGCAGTCAACTCACGAGTAATGAAAAACTGTTTTTT,CASSQLTSNEKLFF
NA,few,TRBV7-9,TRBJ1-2,TGTGCCAGCAGCTCGCTGACAGACGGGGGCTACACCTTC,CASSSLTDGGYTF
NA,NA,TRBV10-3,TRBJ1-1,TGTGCCATCAGTGAAACTGGGTGGGGGACTGAAGCTTTCTTT,CAISETGWGTEAFF